This T cell receptor (beta chain) derives from a study of T cell repertoires in cytomegalovirus infection. The overall study: Recently identified HLA-C-restricted CMV epitopes were among the peptides used. It can be stated that public TCR beta signatures indicated CMV infection as well as a matching HLA type.

Study conclusions and caveats: What dominated the ex vivo response were HLA-C-restricted CMV-specific TCR beta clonotypes. The cumulative frequency of public TCR beta families distinguished individuals who carried CMV together with the relevant HLA.

The V end lost 3 bases, the J end lost 3 bases, and 15 bases lay between the germline ends. CDR1 is SGHRS and CDR2 is YFSETQ in the germline V gene. The CDR3 has 15 residues. MiXCR, run by TCRdb on the reads, gives a single entry per CDR3 protein. The top ten hold around 12% of the sample, which has some 800,000 distinct CDR3 sequences, 25% to 35% seen once. Comments on this clonotype: Its antigen is as yet unknown.

The chain carries TRBV5-1 and TRBJ1-2, with a weak D call TRBD1 (5 bases). The starting material was cultured CD8+ T cells from PBMCs, obtained from culture after CMV antigen stimulation. The receptor comes from a human donor in good health (CMV status not recorded). Some clones in this sample may be carry-over from other donors' samples. CDR3 DNA sequence: TGCGCCAGCAGCTCTGGGACCTGGATTCACTATGGCTACACCTTC. Protein product: CASSSGTWIHYGYTF.